A selection of T cell receptor beta chains follows, all from one sample in a study of T cell responses to AZD1222 COVID-19 vaccine. Assay: immunoSEQ multiplex PCR; the TCRdb copy retains only in-frame clones and omits some. This sample has approximately 110,000 clones, with approximately 90% found just once. Material: peripheral blood, obtained on day 0 of AZD1222 vaccination. These TCRs come from an adult in good health. CDR3s include the opening cysteine and the closing phenylalanine or tryptophan. The D gene is left open where the match is weak. Size values are once, few and many counts, or a class for expanded clones, and some rows have none.

v_gene: TRBV28
d_gene: NA
j_gene: TRBJ1-1
abundance: NA
CDR3nt: TGTGCCAGCAGCACACCTGTTCGAAACACTGAAGCTTTCTTT
CDR3aa: CASSTPVRNTEAFF

v_gene: TRBV28
d_gene: TRBD1
j_gene: TRBJ2-1
abundance: NA
CDR3nt: TGTGCCAGCAGACCCCCCGGGACAGGGTACAATGAGCAGTTCTTC
CDR3aa: CASRPPGTGYNEQFF

v_gene: TRBV2
d_gene: TRBD1
j_gene: TRBJ1-2
abundance: NA
CDR3nt: TGTGCCAGCATTCCCGGGACAGGGAACTATGGCTACACCTTC
CDR3aa: CASIPGTGNYGYTF

v_gene: TRBV27
d_gene: TRBD1
j_gene: TRBJ1-5
abundance: once
CDR3nt: TGTGCCAGCAGTCGACCACAGGGGGACCCGAATCAGCCCCAGCATTTT
CDR3aa: CASSRPQGDPNQPQHF

v_gene: TRBV7-2
d_gene: TRBD2
j_gene: TRBJ2-1
abundance: NA
CDR3nt: TGTGCCAGCAGCACAGGACTAGCGGGGGGGTACAATGAGCAGTTCTTC
CDR3aa: CASSTGLAGGYNEQFF

v_gene: TRBV4-2
d_gene: TRBD2
j_gene: TRBJ2-3
abundance: once
CDR3nt: TGTGCCAGCAGCCAAGGGACCGTCGTAGCGGGGGGATTTACAGATACGCAGTATTTT
CDR3aa: CASSQGTVVAGGFTDTQYF

v_gene: TRBV7-9
d_gene: NA
j_gene: TRBJ2-5
abundance: few
CDR3nt: TGTGCCAGCAGCTCCGGCGCGGGCGGGGGCGTACGCCAGTACTTC
CDR3aa: CASSSGAGGGVRQYF

v_gene: TRBV6-2/TRBV6-3
d_gene: NA
j_gene: TRBJ2-5
abundance: NA
CDR3nt: TGTGCCAGCAGTTACTTTGGGGGACGGGAGACCCAGTACTTC
CDR3aa: CASSYFGGRETQYF

v_gene: TRBV6-6
d_gene: TRBD2
j_gene: TRBJ2-1
abundance: NA
CDR3nt: TGTGCCAGCAGTCTAGCGGGTCCCTACAATGAGCAGTTCTTC
CDR3aa: CASSLAGPYNEQFF

v_gene: TRBV16
d_gene: TRBD1
j_gene: TRBJ1-4
abundance: NA
CDR3nt: TGTGCCAGCGGGACAGGGTTTGGTGAAAAACTGTTTTTT
CDR3aa: CASGTGFGEKLFF

v_gene: TRBV18
d_gene: TRBD2
j_gene: TRBJ2-7
abundance: NA
CDR3nt: TGTGCCAGCTCACCACCGGCTAGCGGGGGGGCTGGCGACGAGCAGTACTTC
CDR3aa: CASSPPASGGAGDEQYF

v_gene: TRBV3-1/TRBV3-2
d_gene: TRBD1
j_gene: TRBJ1-2
abundance: NA
CDR3nt: TGTGCCAGCAGCCGCGGGACAGTGGGGGCTAACTCTGGCTACACCTTC
CDR3aa: CASSRGTVGANSGYTF

v_gene: TRBV29-1
d_gene: NA
j_gene: TRBJ1-2
abundance: NA
CDR3nt: TGCAGCGTTGAAGAGAACGATGGCTGCACCTTC
CDR3aa: CSVEENDGCTF

v_gene: TRBV25-1
d_gene: NA
j_gene: TRBJ1-1
abundance: once
CDR3nt: TGTGCCAGCAGACTGGGGCGCGAAGCTTTCTTT
CDR3aa: CASRLGREAFF

v_gene: TRBV27
d_gene: TRBD1
j_gene: TRBJ2-3
abundance: once
CDR3nt: TGTGCCAGCAGTCCAAATGGACAGGTAACAGATACGCAGTATTTT
CDR3aa: CASSPNGQVTDTQYF

v_gene: TRBV27
d_gene: TRBD1
j_gene: TRBJ1-2
abundance: once
CDR3nt: TGTGCCAGCAGTTCTACAGGGGGCGCCTTCTATGGCTACACCTTC
CDR3aa: CASSSTGGAFYGYTF

v_gene: TRBV7-2
d_gene: TRBD2
j_gene: TRBJ2-3
abundance: NA
CDR3nt: TGTGCCAGCAGCTTAGAACTAGCGGGGGGTTCTAGCACAGATACGCAGTATTTT
CDR3aa: CASSLELAGGSSTDTQYF

v_gene: TRBV15
d_gene: TRBD1
j_gene: TRBJ1-2
abundance: NA
CDR3nt: TGTGCCACCAGGGAGGGGGAAGACAGGGTGGTCAACTATGGCTACACCTTC
CDR3aa: CATREGEDRVVNYGYTF

v_gene: TRBV27
d_gene: NA
j_gene: TRBJ2-7
abundance: once
CDR3nt: TGTGCCACCGGAAGGGGGGCGGAGCAGTACTTC
CDR3aa: CATGRGAEQYF

v_gene: TRBV10-3
d_gene: NA
j_gene: TRBJ1-1
abundance: once
CDR3nt: TGTGCCATCAAAGGTAACAGCCAAAACACTGAAGCTTTCTTT
CDR3aa: CAIKGNSQNTEAFF

v_gene: TRBV19
d_gene: NA
j_gene: TRBJ2-7
abundance: NA
CDR3nt: TGTGCCAGTAGTCTCTCCTACGCCTACGAGCAGTACTTC
CDR3aa: CASSLSYAYEQYF

v_gene: TRBV6-2/TRBV6-3
d_gene: NA
j_gene: TRBJ1-5
abundance: NA
CDR3nt: TGTGCCAGCAGCCAGGACAGCCTGGCCCAGCATTTT
CDR3aa: CASSQDSLAQHF

v_gene: TRBV28
d_gene: TRBD1
j_gene: TRBJ1-5
abundance: few
CDR3nt: TGTGCCAGTACCAGCGGACAGGGGGCTGGGAGCAATCAGCCCCAGCATTTT
CDR3aa: CASTSGQGAGSNQPQHF

v_gene: TRBV28
d_gene: NA
j_gene: TRBJ1-2
abundance: NA
CDR3nt: TGTGCCAGCACCCTACCGGGGGTTGCTGGAGACGGCTACACCTTC
CDR3aa: CASTLPGVAGDGYTF

v_gene: TRBV4-1
d_gene: NA
j_gene: TRBJ1-5
abundance: NA
CDR3nt: TGCGCCAGCAGCCAAGATCATGGGTGGCCCCAGCATTTT
CDR3aa: CASSQDHGWPQHF

v_gene: TRBV6-4
d_gene: NA
j_gene: TRBJ2-2
abundance: NA
CDR3nt: TGTGCCAGCAGTGAGGGACACACCGGGGAGCTGTTTTTT
CDR3aa: CASSEGHTGELFF

v_gene: TRBV18
d_gene: NA
j_gene: TRBJ2-7
abundance: NA
CDR3nt: TGTGCCAGCTCCGAAATGGAACAGGGCGAGCAGTACTTC
CDR3aa: CASSEMEQGEQYF

v_gene: TRBV5-1
d_gene: TRBD2
j_gene: TRBJ2-1
abundance: NA
CDR3nt: TGCGCCAGCAGCTCGACTAGCGGACACGATGAGCAGTTCTTC
CDR3aa: CASSSTSGHDEQFF

v_gene: TRBV6-5
d_gene: NA
j_gene: TRBJ2-5
abundance: once
CDR3nt: TGTGCCAGCAGGGCACAAGGAAGTGGGACCCAGTACTTC
CDR3aa: CASRAQGSGTQYF

v_gene: TRBV4-2
d_gene: TRBD2
j_gene: TRBJ2-5
abundance: NA
CDR3nt: TGTGCCAGCAGCAGAGGAGGGACTAGCGGGGGGGCAGGGGGAGAGACCCAGTACTTC
CDR3aa: CASSRGGTSGGAGGETQYF

v_gene: TRBV23-1
d_gene: NA
j_gene: TRBJ1-5
abundance: NA
CDR3nt: TGCGCCAGCAGTCAAGGGAGCAATCAGCCCCAGCATTTT
CDR3aa: CASSQGSNQPQHF

v_gene: TRBV6-2/TRBV6-3
d_gene: NA
j_gene: TRBJ2-7
abundance: once
CDR3nt: TGTGCCAGCAGTTACGACCGGCCGACCGGGGAGCAGTACTTC
CDR3aa: CASSYDRPTGEQYF

v_gene: TRBV7-2
d_gene: NA
j_gene: TRBJ2-7
abundance: NA
CDR3nt: TGTGCCAGCAGCCGGGGACGACACTCCTACGAGCAGTACTTC
CDR3aa: CASSRGRHSYEQYF

v_gene: TRBV5-1
d_gene: NA
j_gene: TRBJ1-4
abundance: NA
CDR3nt: TGCGCCAGCAGCTTAGGACCGGCAGGGGATGAAAAACTGTTTTTT
CDR3aa: CASSLGPAGDEKLFF

v_gene: TRBV5-1
d_gene: NA
j_gene: TRBJ1-1
abundance: NA
CDR3nt: TGCGCCAGCAGCTTGGGAATCCCACTAGAAAAAGCTTTCTTT
CDR3aa: CASSLGIPLEKAFF

v_gene: TRBV7-2
d_gene: NA
j_gene: TRBJ1-4
abundance: once
CDR3nt: TGTGCCAGCAGCTACAGGGTTACTAATGAAAAACTGTTTTTT
CDR3aa: CASSYRVTNEKLFF